This T cell receptor beta chain comes out of a study of spatial heterogeneity in lung cancer (dated by TCRdb to about 2019). Background for the entire study: More beta-chain than alpha-chain transcripts were consistently detected, likely reflecting higher beta-chain transcript abundance. TCR transcript counts in tumor regions correlated strongly with a T cell transcriptional module score from matched bulk RNA-seq. In the raw uncorrected reads, each unique combination of TCR and UMI appeared on average more than ten times. In non-small cell lung cancer, the study quantitatively compared TCR alpha and beta repertoires across several tumor regions, matched nontumor lung, and blood. Nonsynonymous mutation counts, determined by whole-exome sequencing of tumor tissue, were related to features of the TCR repertoire. Both alpha and beta chains were TCR-sequenced in approximately 220 tumor regions, under 70 matched nontumor lung samples and 45 to 60 PBMC samples obtained at surgery.

Relative to germline, V is 0 bases shorter and J is 9 bases shorter, with 11 bases between their ends. Looking up the germline V gene yields CDR1 SGHTA and CDR2 FQGNSA. Its CDR3 holds 13 amino acids, cysteine through phenylalanine. Only the CDR3 region is kept as DNA, spanning 39 bases read in frame from base 1. This sample's time point label indicates: sample taken at primary tumor resection. Donors were some 78 patients with early-stage, untreated non-small cell lung cancer from the lung TRACERx cohort. For TCR sequencing, whole RNA was extracted from tumor and nontumor lung tissue, or from cryopreserved PBMC samples, and no cell sorting was done. A patient was chosen for TCR sequencing only when enough RNA was available from at least two tumor regions. Tumor and adjacent nontumor lung specimens were reviewed by a lung pathologist before selection. Study-wide conclusions, independent of this receptor: The tumor nonsynonymous mutation count correlated with the number of expanded alpha and beta TCRs within the tumor. TCR-seq coverage of tumor T cells was estimated at only roughly 6.5% for alpha chains and about 14% for beta chains. Counts of ubiquitous and regional expanded TCRs correlated with counts of ubiquitous and regional nonsynonymous mutations, respectively. Additional single-cell paired TCR alpha and beta sequencing was considered necessary to confirm, at a functional level, the hypothesis that regional TCRs recognize regional mutations.

To note about this clonotype: There is no known antigen for this receptor. No clone much larger than this one lies a single base away; base qualities are absent.

Library method: 5' RACE. TCRdb lists the instrument as NextSeq 500. To allow correction of PCR and sequencing errors, the TCR library protocol tagged every TCR cDNA molecule with a unique molecular identifier. Per the authors' processing: TCR identification, UMI-based error correction and CDR3 extraction were performed with Decombinator tools. TCRs above a frequency of 2 per 1,000, corresponding to the top 1% of the tumor frequency distribution, were defined as expanded. Expanded tumor TCRs statistically deemed absent (corrected P<0.05) from at least one tumor region were classed as regional, and all other expanded tumor TCRs were classed as ubiquitous. Renyi diversity was calculated using the R vegan package after each repertoire was subsampled 100 times to 5,000 TCRs. CDR3 similarity networks were built from amino acid triplet string-kernel similarity, connecting CDR3s with pairwise similarity above 0.82. Clones were called with MiXCR by TCRdb after fastp trimmed the public reads at Q25, and only in-frame beta chains were retained. One record per CDR3 amino acid sequence lists the most common genes and DNA. The V and J calls reflect TCRdb's pipeline rather than the authors' work. Counted in this sample were under 20,000 distinct CDR3 sequences; more than 6.5% of them appeared once. The ten biggest clones cover 20% to 25% of the sample.

The sequences come from lung tumor tissue, collected at surgery. The source is a female donor with early-stage non-small cell lung cancer. Recombination linked TRBV7-2 to TRBJ2-5; TRBD2 could be the D gene, as 5 bases match. The nucleotide sequence reads TGTGCCAGCAGCTTAGCGGGCGAGGGCCCCCAGTACTTC. Translated, it reads CASSLAGEGPQYF.